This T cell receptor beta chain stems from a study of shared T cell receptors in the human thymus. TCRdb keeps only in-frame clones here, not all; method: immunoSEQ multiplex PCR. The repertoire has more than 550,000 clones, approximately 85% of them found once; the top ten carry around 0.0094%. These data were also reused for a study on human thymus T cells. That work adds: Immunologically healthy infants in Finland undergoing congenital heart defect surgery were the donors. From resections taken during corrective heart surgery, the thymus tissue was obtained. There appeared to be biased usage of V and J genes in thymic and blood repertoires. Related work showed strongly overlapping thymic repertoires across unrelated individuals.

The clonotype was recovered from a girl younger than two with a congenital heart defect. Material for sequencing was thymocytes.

The CDR3: CASSDSKGQAGTFF. The CDR3 DNA reads TGTGCCAGCAGTGACTCGAAAGGACAGGCCGGGACTTTCTTT. This chain joins TRBV6-4 and TRBJ1-1; 7 bases line up with TRBD1. J gave up 12 bases and V 0 bases, and 10 bases lay outside the gene matches. CDR3 size: 14 residues. Germline lookup yields CDR1 MRHNA and CDR2 SNTAGT.